The source of this T cell receptor beta chain is a study of identifying expanded T cells in peripheral blood. The CDR3 extends over 14 amino acids. With 5 bases removed from V and 4 bases from J, the gap between germline ends came to 11 bases. Germline V gives CDR1 SGHTA, CDR2 FQGNSA. The repertoire was sequenced with immunoSEQ multiplex PCR; TCRdb's copy has only in-frame clones and lacks some. The sample lists 55,000 to 80,000 clones, about 83% occurring once. Input material: blood. This receptor was identified in a person aged 18 to 75 in good health. The rearrangement uses TRBV7-2 and TRBJ1-4; TRBD1 is a possible D gene (5 bases). The CDR3 DNA follows: TGTGCCAGCAGCCTCGGGACCAATAATGAAAAACTGTTTTTT. Encoded protein: CASSLGTNNEKLFF.